This TCR beta chain was retrieved from a study of blood T cell repertoires in COVID-19. The ends lost 6 bases at V and 6 bases at J; junction bases unmatched: 4. Per the germline V gene, CDR1 is MNHEY and CDR2 is SMNVEV (reference sequence). The CDR3 spans 14 residues. The repertoire was sequenced with immunoSEQ multiplex PCR; TCRdb's copy has only in-frame clones and lacks some. The sample holds around 300,000 clones, approximately 90% seen once. The sequenced material came from peripheral blood. The chain carries TRBV27 and TRBJ1-6, with 8 nucleotides matching TRBD1. The receptor comes from a woman aged 25 to 39 with COVID-19, enrolled during active disease. The CDR3 loop reads CASRRQGSNSPLHF. The CDR3 bases are TGTGCCAGCAGACGACAGGGGAGTAATTCACCCCTCCACTTT.